This T cell receptor beta chain was sequenced for a study of cytomegalovirus exposure and HLA in healthy donors. Study information: A preliminary data release comprised 91 million or so unique TCRs obtained from HLA-typed donors. Assignment to the Caucasian-associated ancestry cluster applied to over 70% of the approximately 420 genotyped donors. Notes on the study in general: Reportedly, diagnosis of cytomegalovirus status by the classifier showed high specificity and sensitivity. Analysis was carried out at a later point, and it linked a missense DCLRE1C variant to TCR beta V- and J-gene trimming.

The germline V and J ends were trimmed by 0 bases and 0 bases, with 13 bases remaining between them. This CDR3 is built from 17 residues. Looked up from germline, CDR1 is SGHNT and CDR2 is YYREEE (reference sequence). Notes on this clone: Antigen unknown.

The primer mix had 60 Vbeta and 13 Jbeta primers. The method was immunoSEQ multiplex PCR; TCRdb's version includes in-frame clones alone and lacks a portion of them. The sample has around 100,000 clones, 70% to 90% seen once. The sequenced sample was PBMCs. The receptor was isolated from a man aged 40-55 years in good health and CMV-seronegative. V is TRBV5-4 and J is TRBJ1-3; D gene ambiguous. CDR3 sequence (DNA): TGTGCCAGCAGCTTGGTGGCTGTTGGTGCCTCTGGAAACACCATATATTTT. The encoded protein is CASSLVAVGASGNTIYF.